This T cell receptor beta chain appears in the sequencing data of a study of CD8 T cells in Susac syndrome. Study information: At blood draw, Susac syndrome patients were therapy-naive, on corticosteroids, or on intravenous immunoglobulin alone.

Staining for CD27 and CD45RA defined the memory subsets that guided TEMRA sorting. The cells that were sequenced included both total CD8+ cells and sorted CD8+ TEMRA cells. Through negative isolation, CD4+ and CD8+ T cells were obtained, while TEMRA cells were enriched using FACS. Reverse transcription of about 0.45 to 1 ug RNA used random hexamers. The TCR beta CDR3 was amplified by immunoSEQ multiplex PCR across 54 Vbeta, 13 Jbeta. TCRdb independently ran MiXCR on the immunoSEQ multiplex PCR reads; one entry per CDR3 protein. The sample has approximately 1,300 distinct CDR3 sequences, approximately 70% seen once. This clonotype has a single count. CDR1 and CDR2 from the germline V gene are SEHNR and FQNEAQ (reference sequence). The ends were cut back, 1 base at V and 3 bases at J, with 19 bases in the middle. The CDR3 extends over 19 amino acids.

Sequencing was done on a sample of CD8+ TEMRA cells from PBMCs. Subset here: FACS-sorted terminally differentiated effector memory CD8+ T cells re-expressing CD45RA (CD8+ TEMRA). The origin of this receptor is a human donor with Susac syndrome. The chain recombines TRBV7-9 with TRBJ2-6; D unclear. CDR3: CASSLEGRIPTFGANVLTF. The CDR3 DNA reads as TGTGCCAGCAGCTTAGAGGGCAGGATTCCCACTTTTGGGGCCAACGTCCTGACTTTC.